This T cell receptor (beta chain) was obtained from a study of blood T cells in healthy people across ages. Overall study context: Using template switching, researchers captured about one barcoded beta molecule for each two T cells. Notes on the study in general: Roughly linearly, TCR beta diversity per million T cells fell as age increased. Greater diversity and more naive CD4+ cells were seen in long-lived donors than in aged donors.

This CDR3 has 11 residues. CDR1 and CDR2 from the germline V gene are SQVTM and ANQGSEA. V lost 7 bases to trimming and J lost 11 bases, with 17 bases between them. PCR was performed a second time for about 6 to 11 cycles using a sample-barcoded 5' primer and a J-beta primer mix. Each of the cDNA molecules was tagged by a template-switch adaptor with 12 random nucleotides. TCRdb passed the 5' RACE reads through MiXCR, listing each CDR3 protein once. The table lists around 940,000 distinct CDR3 sequences, around 54% of them singletons. In its sample, this clonotype was seen many times. Its antigen is not known. One base away lies a much larger clone, so this may be a sequencing read error.

The receptor was derived from a woman aged 60 to 75 in good health. The sample was blood. J is TRBJ1-1 and V is TRBV29-1; a possible D gene is TRBD1 (5 bases). CDR3 in DNA: TGCAGCGGGGGGTACGGACCGGGGGCTTTCTTT. Its protein product is CSGGYGPGAFF.